This T cell receptor beta chain was captured by sequencing in a study of identical twins. The study, taken as a whole, reports: Twins' excess sharing was less marked for out-of-frame beta sequences.

In germline, CDR1 is SGHRS, CDR2 YFSETQ. The CDR3 extends over 12 amino acids. TCRdb reanalysed the 5' RACE reads using MiXCR and keeps one entry per CDR3 protein. The table has 1.5 million to 2 million distinct CDR3 sequences, about 30% seen once. This clonotype was observed at least ten times. Its antigen is unknown. The junction and the germline gene differ at one end; a read error may be behind it. The TCR sequence derives from a newborn girl in good health. Specimen: cord blood. The chain carries TRBV5-1 and TRBJ1-2; D is uncertain. CDR3 DNA: TGTGCCAGCAGGCCAGCTAACTATGGCTACACCTTC. Its translation is CASRPANYGYTF.